The source of this TCR beta chain is a study of blood T cell repertoires in COVID-19. Background on the study: Samples of COVID-19 (acute and convalescent) were obtained from the United States, Italy and Spain. PBMCs, B-cell-depleted T cells, or T cells were the source of the cDNA or gDNA that made up the material.

The CDR3 is 15 amino acids. Germline V gene lookup returns CDR1 MDHEN and CDR2 SYDVKM. V shed 4 bases and J shed 3 bases, with 15 bases lying between them. Per the study methods: Amplification of reference gene primers was used by the study to estimate nucleated cell counts. Repertoires were generated with immunoSEQ multiplex PCR, while TCRdb's copy carries only in-frame clones and drops some. D and trimming come from the DNA, and the V and J calls and clone size come from that table. The top ten hold about 8.4% of the sample, which has some 170,000 clones, roughly 82% seen once. The chain combines TRBV28 with TRBJ1-1; D not certain. The clonotype comes from a woman in her 70s with acute or convalescent COVID-19. Sequenced input: peripheral blood. The CDR3 protein is CASSSTSDEDTEAFF. CDR3 in DNA: TGTGCCAGCAGTTCCACCTCAGATGAGGACACTGAAGCTTTCTTT.